Reported below is one T cell receptor beta chain. The target of this receptor is not known. Qualities for individual bases were not recorded, and no much larger clone is one base off. This entry belongs to a study of cytomegalovirus exposure and HLA in healthy donors (dated 2017 in TCRdb). Study-wide context: An earlier analysis of several hundred of the donors reported over 250 Gb of sequence data and 95 million to 140 million unique TCR beta sequences obtained from roughly 180 million T cells. To predict cytomegalovirus infection status, the study combined high-throughput TCR immunosequencing, statistical association of individual TCRs with disease status, and machine learning. The study was designed to test whether signatures of past pathogen exposure could be identified by cataloging public T cell receptors. To study patterns of TCR occurrence, a later analysis re-analyzed previously published TCR beta repertoires from several hundred donors and added high-resolution HLA genotyping. Donor age, sex, ethnicity and CMV serostatus were compiled alongside the repertoire data. Among the approximately 420 genotyped donors, roughly 80% belonged to the genetic ancestry cluster associated with self-reported Caucasian donors. Across 300 to 500 genotyped donors of the cohort, an average of roughly 200,000 unique TCR beta nucleotide sequences per donor were sequenced, and roughly 17% of those sequences were non-productive. A later genetic analysis used genome-wide SNP genotypes for about three fifths of the 666 donors, treating that subset as a discovery cohort. An early release covering some 640 HLA-typed donors comprised 300 to 350 gigabases of sequencing data and roughly 86 million unique TCR sequences. Typing coverage differed by locus: A, B, C, DRB1 and DQB1 were typed in about 620-640 donors, DQA1 in about 500, DPA1 in 600 to 610, and DPB1 in approximately 450. All discovery cohort repertoires had been generated on a single sequencing platform. The later analysis used no new phenotypic data to find candidate immune exposures, relying instead on TCR beta sequences and their occurrence across donors. Four or five DR-DQ haplotypes were handled as single units for association and clustering because linkage in the cohort was strong. The T cell repertoires of 666 subjects were profiled by immunosequencing and related to cytomegalovirus serostatus. HLA typing covered class I and class II loci at four-digit resolution. Along with the roughly 700-subject first cohort, a separate validation cohort of over a hundred different subjects was used. To decide whether each TCR beta V gene segment behaved as functional or pseudogenic, an earlier analysis of fewer than 750 of the donors relied on high-throughput TCR beta sequencing.

CDR1 and CDR2, looked up from the germline V gene, are MNHEY and SVGAGI. Deletion took 6 bases off V and 0 bases off J, with a span of 13 bases between the germline ends. From the cysteine up to the phenylalanine, the CDR3 has a length of 15 residues. This entry keeps only the CDR3 DNA: 45 bases, framed from base 1. The method behind the library was the immunoSEQ multiplex PCR assay. For the multiplex PCR, a mixture combining 60 forward primers for TCR Vbeta segments and 13 reverse primers for TCR Jbeta segments was used. A multiplex PCR assay on genomic DNA amplified the CDR3 region of rearranged TCR beta genes. On the Illumina HiSeq System, the amplified TCR beta libraries were sequenced as 87-base-pair reads. The authors' analysis ran thus. In a later analysis, around 80 million unique TCR beta chains were counted across the 650 to 700 repertoires, and around 10 million of these chains were shared by at least two donors. Raw reads were error-corrected and collapsed into unique sequences with a nearest-neighbor algorithm that merged closely related sequences to remove PCR and sequencing errors. CDR3 sequences were aligned to IMGT reference sequences to assign V, D and J gene segments. Each retained sequence needed at least a six-nucleotide match to both a V gene segment and a J gene segment. Rearrangements were classified as productive when the CDR3 lacked stop codons and remained in frame with V and J, and all other rearrangements were classified as non-productive. Following IMGT convention, CDR3 was defined as the stretch from the second conserved V-encoded cysteine up to the conserved J-encoded phenylalanine. The earlier analysis of about 500 of the donors excluded sequences that lacked an unambiguous match to a single V gene segment. In an earlier analysis of approximately 590 of the donors, V segments were called functional above 56.7% productive rearrangements and were called segregating when the between-donor standard deviation exceeded 5%. A statistical classification framework was built for diagnosing cytomegalovirus status from the catalog of TCR beta chain sequences. A later analysis assigned V and J genes by comparing TCR nucleotide sequences with IMGT/GENE-DB human TR gene sequences. In a later analysis, CDR3 sequences and most-parsimonious VDJ recombination scenarios were assigned using the TCRdist pipeline. A later analysis defined each TCR beta chain by its CDR3 amino acid sequence plus V-gene family, and excluded reads lacking a unique V-gene family. In a later analysis, 550 to 650 highly shared, low-generation-probability nucleotide sequences were removed to address suspected cross-contamination and a sequencing artifact. A later analysis calculated a clonal expansion index for each public chain from normalized within-repertoire ranks of inferred template counts. In a later analysis, generation probabilities were computed using a VDJ recombination model fitted to out-of-frame rearrangements, and the results were checked against IGoR. In a later analysis, TCR-TCR, TCR-HLA and TCR-CMV co-occurrence was scored with hypergeometric tests, and a repertoire-size bias correction was applied to TCR pairs. To estimate false discovery rates, a later analysis permuted the HLA or CMV assignments 20 times. In a later analysis, co-occurring TCRs were grouped with DBSCAN, and TCRdist sequence similarity was added when clustering was performed within HLA-allele-positive subsets. Repertoires with fewer than 30,000 or more than 120,000 public chains, plus five repertoires with anomalous nucleotide sharing, were excluded from co-occurrence clustering. TCRdb mirrors the immuneACCESS table, restricted to in-frame sequences. Some clones are absent from its copies; in checked studies, under half trace to an unresolved V gene, and the reason for the others is unknown. Clone size and the V and J calls come from that table; the DNA yielded D and trimming. The sample table contains approximately 130,000 clones; only one count was recorded for around 74% of them. The leading ten clones occupy roughly 3% of the sample.

Points the paper makes about the study in general: In this cohort, only TCR beta chains were sequenced, and detectable features were limited by the absence of alpha or paired-chain data. Because some donors lacked HLA typing at each locus, the association tests relied only on the typed subset. Compared with equally common non-associated chains, HLA-associated TCR beta chains in a later analysis were more clonally expanded and had lower generation probabilities. A further reported finding was that TCR beta sequences accurately predicted the HLA-A and HLA-B alleles for most subjects in the first cohort. Across donors, most TCR sequences were observed very rarely, whereas some public TCRs were present in many individuals. Some IMGT-functional V segments, including TRBV6-2 and TRBV6-3, could not be distinguished by the 87-base-pair reads and were therefore excluded. The classifier was reported to diagnose cytomegalovirus status with high specificity and sensitivity in both the original cohort and the validation cohort. The earlier analysis of 587 of the donors excluded 15 to 20 rarely observed V segments, including chromosome 9 orphons, because counts were too low. The study gave a list of under 200 TCR beta chains associated with cytomegalovirus. In an earlier analysis of some 550 of the donors, most TCR beta V segments were observed in productive rearrangements about 87% or about 30% of the time, broadly matching IMGT annotations. Several of the top co-occurrence clusters appeared to be linked to parvovirus B19, influenza, CMV and Epstein-Barr virus, according to a later analysis. In a later analysis, the rate of TCR association differed among HLA loci, with DRB1 alleles having the most associated TCRs and HLA-C alleles having the fewest. A cluster of highly shared sequence variants was judged likely to represent a technical artifact of the sequencing pipeline. Specific HLA alleles were associated with over 15,000 TCR beta sequences at a false discovery rate of 0.05 in a later analysis. Compared with the approximately 720-donor mean, donors in an Asian-associated ancestry cluster had fewer N-insertions in productive TCRs, according to a later genetic analysis. Presence/absence analyses assumed roughly uniform sequencing depth across donors, an assumption that may not hold. For the cohort, immune exposure information was limited to CMV serostatus. According to a later analysis, most CMV-associated TCR beta chains appeared to be HLA-restricted, and the HLA associations seemed to be driven largely by CMV exposure. Linkage disequilibrium might explain the correlated functional status among segregating V segments, but an unknown experimental factor could not be ruled out. The authors suggested that the approach could potentially be generalized to other disease states and immunological phenotypes. In vitro tests confirmed that a few of the cytomegalovirus-associated TCR beta chains recognize cytomegalovirus antigens. Assigning TCR associations to individual alleles was difficult when HLA alleles, especially DR and DQ, strongly co-occurred. An association between a missense DCLRE1C variant and V-gene and J-gene trimming of TCR beta chains was found in a later genetic analysis and replicated in an independent cohort.

In total, approximately 610 healthy bone marrow donors made up the cohort. All cohort members were sampled while nominally healthy, although unrecorded immune exposures were likely present. The donor was CMV seronegative and belonged to the group of roughly 330 seronegative cohort members. A peripheral blood sample was provided by each donor, and peripheral blood mononuclear cells were used for TCR beta sequencing. The Qiagen DNeasy Blood Extraction Kit was used to extract genomic DNA from the blood cell samples. The sample consisted of PBMCs. This TCR was sampled from a man aged 25-45 years in good health and CMV-seronegative. This sequence uses TRBV6-5 and TRBJ2-3; no D gene call is confident. In nucleotides, the sequence is TGTGCCAGCAGATTTACACCGATGAGCACAGATACGCAGTATTTT. It translates to CASRFTPMSTDTQYF.